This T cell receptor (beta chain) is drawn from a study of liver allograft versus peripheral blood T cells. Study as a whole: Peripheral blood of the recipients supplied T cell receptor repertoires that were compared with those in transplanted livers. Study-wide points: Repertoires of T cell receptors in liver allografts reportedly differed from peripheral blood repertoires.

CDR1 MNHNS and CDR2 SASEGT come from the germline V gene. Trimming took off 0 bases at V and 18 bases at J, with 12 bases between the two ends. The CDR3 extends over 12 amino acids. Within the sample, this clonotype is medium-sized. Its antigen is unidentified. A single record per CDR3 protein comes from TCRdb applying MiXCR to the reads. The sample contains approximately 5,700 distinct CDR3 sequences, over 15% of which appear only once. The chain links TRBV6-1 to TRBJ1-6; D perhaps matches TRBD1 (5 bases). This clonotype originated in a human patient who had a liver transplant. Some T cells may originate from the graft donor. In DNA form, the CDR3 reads TGTGCCAGCAGTGAAGCCAGGACAAGGCACCACTTT. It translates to CASSEARTRHHF.